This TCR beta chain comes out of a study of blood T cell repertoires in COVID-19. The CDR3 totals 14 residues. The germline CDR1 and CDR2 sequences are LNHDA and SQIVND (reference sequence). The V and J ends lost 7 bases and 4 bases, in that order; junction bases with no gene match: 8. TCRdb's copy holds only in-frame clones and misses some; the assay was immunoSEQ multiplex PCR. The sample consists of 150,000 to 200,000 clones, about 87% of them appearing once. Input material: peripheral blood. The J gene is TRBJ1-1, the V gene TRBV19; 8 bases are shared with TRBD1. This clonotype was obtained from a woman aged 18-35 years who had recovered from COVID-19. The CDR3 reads CASIENRGVTEAFF. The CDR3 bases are TGTGCCAGTATTGAGAACAGGGGGGTCACTGAAGCTTTCTTT.